The 16 T cell receptor beta chains given below trace back to one sample, sequenced in a study of T cells expressing NK-cell markers. TCRdb re-analyzed the 5' RACE reads; it lists each CDR3 protein once, without DNA. This table holds about 170,000 distinct CDR3 sequences. Specimen: blood T cells: a sorted CD56 or NKG2C T cell subset, CD4+ or CD8+ T cells, or bulk PBMC T cells (not recorded which). The source is a man aged 18 to 70 in good health.

The chain carries TRBV5-8 and TRBJ1-6; the TRBD1 assignment by TCRdb is unverifiable without DNA. The CDR3 covers 11 residues. Germline CDR1 is SGHTS and CDR2 is YDEGEE. CDR3 sequence: CASSSGVALHF.

This sequence joins TRBV9 and TRBJ2-1; no DNA is available, so the TRBD2 call from TCRdb remains unchecked. CDR1 is SGDLS, CDR2 YYNGEE, per germline. This CDR3 is built from 18 residues. The CDR3 region is CASSSPGTSGGKYNEQFF. Supplemented by reference TRBV9 and TRBJ2-1, the full variable domain reads DSGVTQTPKHLITATGQRVTLRCSPRSGDLSVYWYQQSLDQGLQFLIQYYNGEERAKGNILERFSAQQFPDLHSELNLSSLELGDSALYFCASSSPGTSGGKYNEQFFGPGTRLTVL.

V and J are TRBV28 and TRBJ2-7; TCRdb reports TRBD2, a call that lacks DNA to check it against. CDR1 is MDHEN, CDR2 SYDVKM, per germline. The CDR3 consists of 15 residues. The CDR3 loop is CASSPLDGTSYEQYF.

The CDR3 sequence: CASSLGTLNSPLHF. The J gene is TRBJ1-6, the V gene TRBV28; TCRdb selects TRBD1, and the lack of DNA leaves this call unchecked. Germline V CDR1 and CDR2: MDHEN, SYDVKM. This CDR3 contains 14 residues.

The gene calls are TRBV15 and TRBJ2-7. The CDR3 contains 13 residues. Looked up from germline, CDR1 is LNHNV and CDR2 is YYDKDF (reference sequence). The CDR3 reads CATGAFRKDEQYF.

The J gene is TRBJ2-7, the V gene TRBV7-9; TCRdb designates TRBD1, a call that cannot be tested without DNA. The CDR3 length is 15 residues. Germline V gives CDR1 SEHNR, CDR2 FQNEAQ (reference sequence). The chain's CDR3 is CASSFRQGNLYEQYF.

This chain connects TRBV5-4 to TRBJ1-6; as DNA is missing, the TRBD1 call by TCRdb cannot be tested. Germline loops: CDR1 SGHNT, CDR2 YYREEE (reference sequence). The CDR3 is 15 residues long. The CDR3 region is CASSTGQGGNSPLHF.

The rearrangement uses TRBV7-9 and TRBJ1-3; TCRdb reports TRBD1, a call that lacks DNA to check it against. This CDR3 is 15 amino acids long. Germline V gene sequence: CDR1 SEHNR, CDR2 FQNEAQ (reference sequence). CDR3 protein: CASSSGQGSGNTIYF.

The J gene is TRBJ2-7, the V gene TRBV5-4; lacking DNA, the TRBD1 call made by TCRdb goes unchecked. CDR1 and CDR2 (germline): SGHNT, YYREEE (reference sequence). The CDR3 has 14 residues. The CDR3 spells CASSFRAGENEQYF.

CDR3: CASSRPRGVSETQYF. The rearrangement links TRBV7-9 to TRBJ2-5; TCRdb picks TRBD2, but there is no DNA to check that call. The CDR3 is made up of 15 amino acids. CDR1 is SEHNR, CDR2 FQNEAQ, per germline (reference sequence).

The chain is built from TRBV12-5 and TRBJ1-1; lacking DNA, the TRBD1 call made by TCRdb goes unchecked. Per germline, CDR1 LGHNT and CDR2 FRNRAP. The CDR3 is 14 amino acids. The CDR3 reads CASGFDVPNTEAFF.

The chain recombines TRBV28 with TRBJ1-6. The CDR3 consists of 15 residues. Germline CDR1 is MDHEN and CDR2 is SYDVKM. The CDR3 spells CASRPSGPYNSPLHF.

The J gene is TRBJ2-5, the V gene TRBV27. Germline V gene lookup returns CDR1 MNHEY and CDR2 SMNVEV (reference sequence). The CDR3 has 13 amino acids. The CDR3 region is CASGLGYGETQYF.

This chain joins TRBV21-1 and TRBJ1-2. TRBV21-1 is recorded as a pseudogene. The CDR3 is 13 amino acids. This CDR3 reads CASSKFTGGGYTF.

V and J are TRBV20-1 and TRBJ2-1. Germline loops: CDR1 DFQATT, CDR2 SNEGSKA (reference sequence). This CDR3 comprises 14 residues. The CDR3 loop reads CSASDLVSYNEQFF.

The rearrangement joins TRBV7-9 to TRBJ1-5. The CDR3 totals 14 residues. CDR1 SEHNR and CDR2 FQNEAQ come from the germline V gene (reference sequence). This CDR3 is CASSSGGGTQPQHF.